This T cell receptor (beta chain) was retrieved from a study of OX40 agonist ivuxolimab in advanced cancers. Trimming cost V 8 bases and J 5 bases; bases outside gene matches: 3. Germline values: CDR1 SGHRS, CDR2 YFSETQ. This CDR3 is built from 11 residues. Produced via immunoSEQ multiplex PCR; TCRdb's table is partial and in-frame only. Altogether some 77,000 clones are present, around 87% being singletons, with the ten largest covering 6.2%. The sequences come from CD4+ or CD8+ T cells sorted from blood, collected in a trial of the OX40 agonist ivuxolimab. The chain is built from TRBV5-1 and TRBJ2-5; 7 bases are a match to TRBD2. The TCR was taken from an adult with an advanced solid tumor such as melanoma, head and neck, liver or kidney cancer. As DNA, the CDR3 is TGCGCCAGTCAGCGGGGCGAGACCCAGTACTTC. This codes for CASQRGETQYF.